The present TCR beta chain was sequenced within a study of shared clonotypes between healthy human individuals. Study conclusions and caveats: Enrolling few donors narrowed the genetic and exposure-history diversity that was represented.

The run depth of the assay was deep. Over several immunoSEQ plates, each subset's genomic DNA was distributed in even portions. Produced via immunoSEQ multiplex PCR; TCRdb's table is partial and in-frame only. The table records fewer than 600,000 clones, approximately 71% of them present only once. In the case of this clone: Antigen: not known.

This sequence originates from a woman aged 40 to 50 in good health. Some clones in this sample may be carry-over from other donors' samples. Sequencing used PBMCs.

CDR3 coding DNA: TGTGCCAGCAGCGTAGAGACAGGGGGGAGCACTGAAGCTTTCTTT. Its protein product is CASSVETGGSTEAFF. This chain joins TRBV9 and TRBJ1-1, with TRBD1 matching over 9 bases. Germline V CDR1 and CDR2: SGDLS, YYNGEE. V shed 0 bases and J 4 bases; nucleotides not matched to a gene: 4. CDR3 length equals 15 residues.